This TCR beta chain derives from a study of cytomegalovirus exposure and HLA in healthy donors. General study results and limits: Roughly 170 TCR beta chains were listed as cytomegalovirus-associated.

Worth noting for this clone: Antigen: not known. Its ends do not fully match the called genes, so a read error is possible.

Germline V lookup: CDR1 MGHRA, CDR2 YSYEKL. The CDR3 loop spans 16 amino acids. The PCR contained 60 Vbeta and 13 Jbeta primers. Sequencing was performed with immunoSEQ multiplex PCR; in TCRdb, only in-frame clones are kept and a portion is missing. The sample contains just over 150,000 clones, approximately 82% of which appear only once. This chain links TRBV4-1 with TRBJ2-7; 9 bases map to TRBD2. The material sequenced was PBMCs. The source of this sequence is a woman in her 50s in good health and CMV-seropositive. Here the CDR3 DNA reads TGCGCCAGCAGCCAAGCAAGCGGGGGGCTATCCTACGGGCAGTACTTC. This translates into CASSQASGGLSYGQYF.